Listed below are T cell receptor beta chains from one sample, sequenced in a study of blood T cell repertoires in COVID-19. Produced via immunoSEQ multiplex PCR; TCRdb's table is partial and in-frame only. The table lists about 240,000 clones, about 86% of them singletons. Sample: peripheral blood. The receptors derive from a woman aged 80 or over with acute or convalescent COVID-19. The CDR3 runs from the conserved cysteine through the conserved F or W. A D gene is named only where the DNA matches it firmly. Some rows have no size entry. The others give once, few or many, or a class for an expanded clone.

abundance: .; v_gene: TRBV11-3; j_gene: TRBJ1-1; d_gene: TRBD1; CDR3nt: TGTGCCAGCAGCTCCGGGACAGATGAAGCTTTCTTT; CDR3aa: CASSSGTDEAFF
abundance: .; v_gene: TRBV18; j_gene: TRBJ1-1; d_gene: .; CDR3nt: TGTGCCAGCTCACCAGAACAGTCCAACACTGAAGCTTTCTTT; CDR3aa: CASSPEQSNTEAFF
abundance: .; v_gene: TRBV5-1; j_gene: TRBJ2-7; d_gene: .; CDR3nt: TGCGCCAGCAGCTTATCGCCGCAGGGGTCCTCCTACGAGCAGTACTTC; CDR3aa: CASSLSPQGSSYEQYF
abundance: .; v_gene: TRBV2; j_gene: TRBJ1-2; d_gene: TRBD1; CDR3nt: TGTGCCAGCAAACCCCGGACAGGGGAAAGTGGCTACACCTTC; CDR3aa: CASKPRTGESGYTF
abundance: .; v_gene: TRBV19; j_gene: TRBJ1-2; d_gene: .; CDR3nt: TGTGCCAGTAGTCCGAACGGGGACTATGGCTACACCTTC; CDR3aa: CASSPNGDYGYTF
abundance: .; v_gene: TRBV28; j_gene: TRBJ1-3; d_gene: TRBD1; CDR3nt: TGTGCCAGCAGTTCCTTCCGGGACAGGGGAAACACCATATATTTT; CDR3aa: CASSSFRDRGNTIYF
abundance: .; v_gene: TRBV5-1; j_gene: TRBJ1-1; d_gene: TRBD1; CDR3nt: TGCGCCAGCAGCTCACAACAGGGGGCAAATACTGAAGCTTTCTTT; CDR3aa: CASSSQQGANTEAFF
abundance: once; v_gene: TRBV5-1; j_gene: TRBJ2-3; d_gene: .; CDR3nt: TGCGCCAGCAGCTTGGAAGGGGCGTCTAGCACAGATACGCAGTATTTT; CDR3aa: CASSLEGASSTDTQYF
abundance: few; v_gene: TRBV29-1; j_gene: TRBJ2-7; d_gene: .; CDR3nt: TGCAGCGCTAGTGGTGGGCCGGCTACCTACGAGCAGTACTTC; CDR3aa: CSASGGPATYEQYF
abundance: .; v_gene: TRBV2; j_gene: TRBJ1-2; d_gene: TRBD1; CDR3nt: TGTGCCAGCACCCCTCTTGGACAGGGGCGACTCTTTGGCTATGGCTACACCTTC; CDR3aa: CASTPLGQGRLFGYGYTF
abundance: .; v_gene: TRBV5-1; j_gene: TRBJ2-7; d_gene: TRBD1; CDR3nt: TGCGCCAGCAGCCCGGACAGGGGATGGTACGAGCAGTACTTC; CDR3aa: CASSPDRGWYEQYF
abundance: few; v_gene: TRBV18; j_gene: TRBJ2-7; d_gene: TRBD1; CDR3nt: TGTGCCAGCTCCCCTGGGACAGGGGCCTACGAGCAGTACTTC; CDR3aa: CASSPGTGAYEQYF
abundance: .; v_gene: TRBV6-5; j_gene: TRBJ2-3; d_gene: .; CDR3nt: TGTGCCAGCAGTTACTTCGAGGGGGGGCCTGCAGATACGCAGTATTTT; CDR3aa: CASSYFEGGPADTQYF
abundance: .; v_gene: TRBV28; j_gene: TRBJ1-6; d_gene: .; CDR3nt: TGTGCCAGCAGTTTCACACCCACACCCCTCCACTTT; CDR3aa: CASSFTPTPLHF
abundance: .; v_gene: TRBV28; j_gene: TRBJ1-1; d_gene: .; CDR3nt: TGTGCCAGCAGTTTAGGAGGTGAGGGGAACACTGAAGCTTTCTTT; CDR3aa: CASSLGGEGNTEAFF
abundance: .; v_gene: TRBV2; j_gene: TRBJ1-5; d_gene: TRBD1; CDR3nt: TGTGCCAGCAGTGCTCACTTACAGGGGAATCAGCCCCAGCATTTT; CDR3aa: CASSAHLQGNQPQHF